This is a list of T cell receptor beta chains from one sample in a study of cytomegalovirus exposure and HLA in healthy donors. Sequenced by immunoSEQ multiplex PCR; TCRdb stores in-frame clones only, minus some. The sample carries 120,000 to 150,000 clones, roughly 66% recorded once. Sample: PBMCs. These receptors were obtained from a woman in her sixties in good health and CMV-seronegative. The CDR3 runs from the conserved cysteine through the conserved F or W. D genes are given only for firm matches. Where a row states a size, it is once, few, many or the class of an expanded clone; other rows omit it.

clone size: -
J gene: TRBJ2-2
D gene: -
CDR3 length: 14
V gene: TRBV4-3
CDR3 DNA: TGCGCCAGCAGCCAATTGTTACAGGCCGGGGAGCTGTTTTTT
CDR3 protein: CASSQLLQAGELFF

clone size: -
J gene: TRBJ1-2
D gene: -
CDR3 length: 11
V gene: TRBV29-1
CDR3 DNA: TGCAGCGATGTGGGGGCGCGAGGCTACACCTTC
CDR3 protein: CSDVGARGYTF

clone size: -
J gene: TRBJ2-7
D gene: TRBD1
CDR3 length: 14
V gene: TRBV29-1
CDR3 DNA: TGCAGCGTTGGGGGAGGACAGGGGGCTTATGAGCAGTACTTC
CDR3 protein: CSVGGGQGAYEQYF

clone size: -
J gene: TRBJ2-7
D gene: TRBD1
CDR3 length: 11
V gene: TRBV20-1
CDR3 DNA: TGCAGTGCCCAGACAGGGTTTGAGCAGTACTTC
CDR3 protein: CSAQTGFEQYF

clone size: few
J gene: TRBJ2-7
D gene: TRBD1
CDR3 length: 13
V gene: TRBV13
CDR3 DNA: TGTGCCAGCAGCTTACGGACAGGGACCGAGCAGTACTTC
CDR3 protein: CASSLRTGTEQYF

clone size: few
J gene: TRBJ2-2
D gene: -
CDR3 length: 14
V gene: TRBV7-3
CDR3 DNA: TGTGCCAGCAGCTTAGGAGGGGTAACCGGGGAGCTGTTTTTT
CDR3 protein: CASSLGGVTGELFF

clone size: once
J gene: TRBJ2-2
D gene: -
CDR3 length: 18
V gene: TRBV4-3
CDR3 DNA: TGCGCCAGCAGCCTATCCGCCCGCGGGGGCCGGAACACCGGGGAGCTGTTTTTT
CDR3 protein: CASSLSARGGRNTGELFF

clone size: -
J gene: TRBJ1-2
D gene: -
CDR3 length: 12
V gene: TRBV19
CDR3 DNA: TGTGCCAGTAGTAGGACAGTCCATGGCTACACCTTC
CDR3 protein: CASSRTVHGYTF

clone size: -
J gene: TRBJ1-6
D gene: TRBD1
CDR3 length: 15
V gene: TRBV7-2
CDR3 DNA: TGTGCCAGCACCCTTCAGGGACAGGCAAATTCACCCCTCCACTTT
CDR3 protein: CASTLQGQANSPLHF

clone size: -
J gene: TRBJ2-3
D gene: -
CDR3 length: 14
V gene: TRBV6-5
CDR3 DNA: TGTGCCAGCAGTTACCGCGGAGGCACAGATACGCAGTATTTT
CDR3 protein: CASSYRGGTDTQYF

clone size: medium-sized
J gene: TRBJ1-3
D gene: TRBD1
CDR3 length: 16
V gene: TRBV7-8
CDR3 DNA: TGTGCCAGCAGCTTCAGCGACAGGGGTTCAGGAAACACCATATATTTT
CDR3 protein: CASSFSDRGSGNTIYF

clone size: few
J gene: TRBJ2-7
D gene: -
CDR3 length: 13
V gene: TRBV11-2
CDR3 DNA: TGTGCCAGCAGCTTTGGAGCCACCTACGAGCAGTACTTC
CDR3 protein: CASSFGATYEQYF

clone size: -
J gene: TRBJ1-1
D gene: -
CDR3 length: 13
V gene: TRBV5-1
CDR3 DNA: TGCGCCAGCAGCTTTGAGGGGAACACTGAAGCTTTCTTT
CDR3 protein: CASSFEGNTEAFF

clone size: -
J gene: TRBJ1-2
D gene: -
CDR3 length: 15
V gene: TRBV7-2
CDR3 DNA: TGTGCCAGCAGCTTGCCTAGGGCAGGGGCGGGTGGCTACACCTTC
CDR3 protein: CASSLPRAGAGGYTF

clone size: -
J gene: TRBJ1-6
D gene: -
CDR3 length: 15
V gene: TRBV6-5
CDR3 DNA: TGTGCCAGCAGAGTTACATCAACCCTTAATTCACCCCTCCACTTT
CDR3 protein: CASRVTSTLNSPLHF

clone size: few
J gene: TRBJ1-6
D gene: -
CDR3 length: 17
V gene: TRBV5-4
CDR3 DNA: TGTGCCAGCAGCTTGGGGGCCTGGGGAGGGAATAATTCACCCCTCCACTTT
CDR3 protein: CASSLGAWGGNNSPLHF

clone size: -
J gene: TRBJ2-3
D gene: TRBD2
CDR3 length: 14
V gene: TRBV5-1
CDR3 DNA: TGCGCCAGCTGGGCGGGACTAGCACCAGATACGCAGTATTTT
CDR3 protein: CASWAGLAPDTQYF

clone size: -
J gene: TRBJ2-1
D gene: -
CDR3 length: 13
V gene: TRBV25-1
CDR3 DNA: TGTGCCAGCAGTGAATACGGCTACAATGAGCAGTTCTTC
CDR3 protein: CASSEYGYNEQFF

clone size: once
J gene: TRBJ2-7
D gene: TRBD2
CDR3 length: 15
V gene: TRBV2
CDR3 DNA: TGTGCCAGCAGTGAAGGGCGGGGGGGCTCCTACGAGCAGTACTTC
CDR3 protein: CASSEGRGGSYEQYF

clone size: -
J gene: TRBJ2-1
D gene: -
CDR3 length: 13
V gene: TRBV5-1
CDR3 DNA: TGCGCCAGCAGCTTATTCGGGACTAATGAGCAGTTCTTC
CDR3 protein: CASSLFGTNEQFF

clone size: once
J gene: TRBJ1-3
D gene: -
CDR3 length: 14
V gene: TRBV14
CDR3 DNA: TGTGCCAGCAGCCAAGGCAGCTCTGGAAACACCATATATTTT
CDR3 protein: CASSQGSSGNTIYF

clone size: -
J gene: TRBJ2-5
D gene: TRBD2
CDR3 length: 16
V gene: TRBV5-8
CDR3 DNA: TGTGCCAGCAGCTTGGGGTCTAGCGGGAACCAAGAGACCCAGTACTTC
CDR3 protein: CASSLGSSGNQETQYF

clone size: -
J gene: TRBJ2-2
D gene: TRBD1
CDR3 length: 14
V gene: TRBV7-9
CDR3 DNA: TGTGCCAGCAGCATGGACAGGGTCGCCGGGGAGCTGTTTTTT
CDR3 protein: CASSMDRVAGELFF

clone size: -
J gene: TRBJ2-3
D gene: -
CDR3 length: 15
V gene: TRBV5-4
CDR3 DNA: TGTGCCAGCAGCTTGGGGGACTTGAGCACAGATACGCAGTATTTT
CDR3 protein: CASSLGDLSTDTQYF

clone size: once
J gene: TRBJ1-3
D gene: TRBD1
CDR3 length: 17
V gene: TRBV7-6
CDR3 DNA: TGTGCCAGCAGCTTATTAGCCGGGACAGGGTCAGGAAACACCATATATTTT
CDR3 protein: CASSLLAGTGSGNTIYF

clone size: -
J gene: TRBJ2-3
D gene: TRBD2
CDR3 length: 14
V gene: TRBV7-2
CDR3 DNA: TGTGCCAGCAGCTCGGCGGGGGTCACAGATACGCAGTATTTT
CDR3 protein: CASSSAGVTDTQYF

clone size: -
J gene: TRBJ1-2
D gene: TRBD1
CDR3 length: 15
V gene: TRBV6-5
CDR3 DNA: TGTGCCAGCAGTTACTTCAGGGACAGGGGTGATGGCTACACCTTC
CDR3 protein: CASSYFRDRGDGYTF

clone size: -
J gene: TRBJ2-7
D gene: -
CDR3 length: 16
V gene: TRBV7-9
CDR3 DNA: TGTGCCAGCAGCTTATGGGGACATGGGATGGTGGGCGAGCAGTACTTC
CDR3 protein: CASSLWGHGMVGEQYF

clone size: -
J gene: TRBJ1-3
D gene: -
CDR3 length: 14
V gene: TRBV5-1
CDR3 DNA: TGCGCCAGCAGCACACAAGCGAGCGGAAACACCATATATTTT
CDR3 protein: CASSTQASGNTIYF

clone size: -
J gene: TRBJ2-5
D gene: TRBD1
CDR3 length: 15
V gene: TRBV19
CDR3 DNA: TGTGCCACCACCTGGACAGGGGGTCCCCAAGAGACCCAGTACTTC
CDR3 protein: CATTWTGGPQETQYF

clone size: -
J gene: TRBJ1-5
D gene: -
CDR3 length: 14
V gene: TRBV19
CDR3 DNA: TGTGCCAGTAGCCCTGCAGGGGCCAATCAGCCCCAGCATTTT
CDR3 protein: CASSPAGANQPQHF

clone size: -
J gene: TRBJ1-1
D gene: TRBD1
CDR3 length: 19
V gene: TRBV7-9
CDR3 DNA: TGTGCCAGCAGCTTAGCGAACAGAGTCAGAGACAGGGGTAACACTGAAGCTTTCTTT
CDR3 protein: CASSLANRVRDRGNTEAFF

clone size: -
J gene: TRBJ2-7
D gene: -
CDR3 length: 11
V gene: TRBV6-1
CDR3 DNA: TGTGCCAGCAGTGAAACTTCCCGGCAGTACTTC
CDR3 protein: CASSETSRQYF

clone size: few
J gene: TRBJ1-3
D gene: -
CDR3 length: 13
V gene: TRBV19
CDR3 DNA: TGTGCCAGTGGAGTTATCTCTGGAAACACCATATATTTT
CDR3 protein: CASGVISGNTIYF

clone size: -
J gene: TRBJ1-2
D gene: -
CDR3 length: 13
V gene: TRBV6-6
CDR3 DNA: TGTGCCAGCAGTCCCGCGATAAACTATGGCTACACCTTC
CDR3 protein: CASSPAINYGYTF